The clone carrying this TCR beta chain was counted a few times. Antigen: not known. The data stem from a study of blood T cells in healthy people across ages. Study-wide results and limits: Correlation between TCR beta diversity and naive T cell percentage was strong.

With a J-beta primer mix and a sample-barcoded 5' primer, a second PCR ran roughly 7 to 11 cycles. TCRdb independently ran MiXCR on the 5' RACE reads; one entry per CDR3 protein. The sample lists roughly 1,800,000 distinct CDR3 sequences, roughly 52% occurring once. The TCR comes from a woman in her 40s in good health. Sequenced material: blood.

CDR3 region: CASSLRGQGALEQYF. In DNA, the CDR3 is TGCGCCAGCAGCTTGAGGGGACAGGGGGCTCTCGAGCAGTACTTC. J is TRBJ2-7 and V is TRBV5-1; 12 bases align to TRBD1. The V gene end was trimmed by 1 base and the J gene end by 6 bases; junction bases not matched to a gene: 5. The CDR3 loop spans 15 amino acids. Germline V gene lookup returns CDR1 SGHRS and CDR2 YFSETQ.